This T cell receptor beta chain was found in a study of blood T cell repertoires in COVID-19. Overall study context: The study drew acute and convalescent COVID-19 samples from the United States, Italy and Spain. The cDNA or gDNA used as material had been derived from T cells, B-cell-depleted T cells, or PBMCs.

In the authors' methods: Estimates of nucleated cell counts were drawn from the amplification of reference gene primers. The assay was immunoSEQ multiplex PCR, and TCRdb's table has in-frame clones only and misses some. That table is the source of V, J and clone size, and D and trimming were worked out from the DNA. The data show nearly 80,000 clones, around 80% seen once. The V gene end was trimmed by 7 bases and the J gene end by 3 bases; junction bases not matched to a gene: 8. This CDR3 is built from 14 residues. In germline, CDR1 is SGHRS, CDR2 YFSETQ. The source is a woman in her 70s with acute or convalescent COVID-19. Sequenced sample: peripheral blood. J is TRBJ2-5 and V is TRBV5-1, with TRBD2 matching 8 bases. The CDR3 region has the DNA TGCGCCAGCCAAGAAATGGGACTAGAAGAGACCCAGTACTTC. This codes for CASQEMGLEETQYF.